Described below is a single T cell receptor beta chain sequence and its context. Its specificity is not known. These data come from a study of CXCR3-negative and CXCR3-positive naive CD8 T cells. Identification of naive CD8+ T cells rested on CD45RO-CCR7+CD27+CD95- status. The germline V gene has CDR1 SEHNR and CDR2 FQNEAQ (reference sequence). The CDR3 runs 15 residues. Through 5' RACE with UMI labels, the TRB cDNA libraries were prepared. TCRdb re-called the 5' RACE reads; every CDR3 protein appears as one record, without DNA. In total, the table holds about 90,000 distinct CDR3 sequences. Whole-study findings and limits: CXCR3-positive naive cells carried more hydrophobic TRB CDR3s than CXCR3-negative ones. Relative to memory CD8+ cells, whose diversity was much lower, both naive subsets had comparably high diversity. CXCR3-negative and CXCR3-positive naive cells shared comparable TRBV-TRBJ usage, but memory cells did not.

This chain joins TRBV7-9 and TRBJ2-5; TCRdb calls TRBD1, which cannot be checked without DNA. This clonotype was obtained from a human donor in good health. Some clones in this sample may be carry-over from other donors' samples. Sequencing was performed on naive CXCR3+ CD8+ T cells from blood. The subset is: CD45RO-CCR7+CD27+CD95- naive CD8+ T cells expressing CXCR3 (TNR3+). The CDR3 sequence is CASSVRGQGGETQYF.